A single sample gave rise to the 10 T cell receptor beta chains below, sequenced in a study of blood T cell repertoires in COVID-19 (dated by TCRdb to the early 2020s). Library generation was performed with the immunoSEQ multiplex PCR assay. This is the immuneACCESS table as TCRdb keeps it, with only in-frame sequences that have V and J called. A part of the clones is gone; compared with another copy, unresolved V genes explain less than half, and the rest is unexplained. Recorded for this sample are just under 350,000 clones; 90% to 95% of them occurred a single time. Together, the top ten hold more than 3% of the sample. The source material was peripheral blood. These TCRs come from a woman aged 18-29 years who had recovered from COVID-19.

The chain uses TRBV5-1 and TRBJ2-1; the D is unclear. Germline assignment: CDR1 SGHRS and CDR2 YFSETQ. The CDR3 consists of 17 residues. Deletions cut 0 bases from V and 0 bases from J, with 13 bases between. The CDR3: CASSLDTVLSSYNEQFF. In DNA, the CDR3 is TGCGCCAGCAGCTTGGATACGGTCCTAAGCTCCTACAATGAGCAGTTCTTC.

Points on this clone: Other DNA variants within this sample encode the same CDR3. The chain couples TRBV29-1 to TRBJ1-1; D remains ambiguous. Germline assignment: CDR1 SQVTM and CDR2 ANQGSEA. The CDR3 totals 12 residues. V lost 5 bases and J lost 3, with 10 bases in between. CDR3 sequence reads: CSVLGADTEAFF. CDR3 DNA: TGCAGCGTTTTGGGCGCCGACACTGAAGCTTTCTTT.

This chain joins TRBV10-3 and TRBJ2-1; TRBD2 matches 7 bases. V was clipped by 10 bases and J by 10 bases; unmatched bases: 13. The CDR3 length is 13 residues. In germline, CDR1 is ENHRY, CDR2 SYGVKD. CDR3 protein: CATVLAEGGEQFF. The CDR3 DNA is TGTGCCACCGTCCTAGCGGAGGGAGGGGAGCAGTTCTTC.

The chain couples TRBV6-5 to TRBJ2-6, with a weak D call TRBD1 (5 bases). Trimming took off 2 bases at V and 1 base at J, with 6 bases between the two ends. This CDR3 has 15 residues. Germline-derived CDR1 and CDR2 are MNHEY and SVGAGI. This chain's CDR3 is CASSYRGSGANVLTF. The CDR3 nucleotides are TGTGCCAGCAGTTACAGGGGTTCTGGGGCCAACGTCCTGACTTTC.

The V gene is TRBV11-2, the J gene TRBJ1-2; TRBD1 matches 7 bases. Germline loops: CDR1 SGHAT, CDR2 FQNNGV. The CDR3 has 16 residues. Trimming cost V 4 bases and J 4 bases; bases outside gene matches: 12. The CDR3 DNA follows: TGTGCCAGCAGCTCGACAAATTTACAGGGGACCTATGGCTACACCTTC. This gives the protein CASSSTNLQGTYGYTF.

The chain uses TRBV14 and TRBJ2-1; D is ambiguous. Trimming removed 0 bases from V and 8 bases from J, with 5 bases in between. Germline V gives CDR1 SGHDN, CDR2 FVKESK. This CDR3 has 12 residues. The CDR3: CASSQDFDEQFF. The CDR3 nucleotides read TGTGCCAGCAGCCAAGATTTCGATGAGCAGTTCTTC.

The rearrangement links TRBV12-5 to TRBJ2-1, with TRBD2 matching 11 bases. With V trimmed by 4 bases and J by 0 bases, 5 bases remained unmatched. Germline V gene lookup returns CDR1 LGHNT and CDR2 FRNRAP. The CDR3 contains 17 residues. The DNA for the CDR3 is TGTGCTAGTGGTTCCCGACTAGCGGGGACCTCCTACAATGAGCAGTTCTTC. Residues: CASGSRLAGTSYNEQFF. The whole variable domain, filled in from reference TRBV12-5 and TRBJ2-1, reads DARVTQTPRHKVTEMGQEVTMRCQPILGHNTVFWYRQTMMQGLELLAYFRNRAPLDDSGMPKDRFSAEMPDATLATLKIQPSEPRDSAVYFCASGSRLAGTSYNEQFFGPGTRLTVL.

V usage is TRBV6-2 or TRBV6-3 and J usage is TRBJ1-1, with 7 positions matching TRBD1. The CDR3 length is 11 residues. The ends lost 5 bases at V and 9 bases at J; junction bases unmatched: 3. Germline-derived CDR1 and CDR2 are MNHEY and SVGEGT. CDR3 loop: CASSTGDKAFF. The CDR3 DNA reads TGTGCCAGCAGTACAGGGGATAAAGCTTTCTTT.

The V call is TRBV11-2, the J call TRBJ1-1; D perhaps matches TRBD1 (5 bases). The germline V gene has CDR1 SGHAT and CDR2 FQNNGV. CDR3 length equals 12 residues. V gave up 0 bases and J gave up 11 bases, with 10 bases separating them. The CDR3 region is CASSLDRRDAFF. In nucleotides, the CDR3 is TGTGCCAGCAGCTTAGATCGGAGGGACGCTTTCTTT. The full variable domain, in which reference TRBV11-2 and TRBJ1-1 provide the parts outside the CDR3, is EAGVAQSPRYKIIEKRQSVAFWCNPISGHATLYWYQQILGQGPKLLIQFQNNGVVDDSQLPKDRFSAERLKGVDSTLKIQPAKLEDSAVYLCASSLDRRDAFFGQGTRLTVV.

This chain connects TRBV7-9 to TRBJ1-2, with a weak D call TRBD1 (6 bases). Looked up from germline, CDR1 is SEHNR and CDR2 is FQNEAQ (reference sequence). V was shortened by 5 bases and J by 14 bases, with 18 bases between the two germline ends. This CDR3 region has 12 residues. The CDR3 here is CASSPGGGVRTF. In DNA form, the CDR3 reads TGTGCCAGCAGCCCCGGAGGGGGGGTGAGGACCTTC. Drawing the rest from reference TRBV7-9 and TRBJ1-2, the complete variable domain is DTGVSQNPRHKITKRGQNVTFRCDPISEHNRLYWYRQTLGQGPEFLTYFQNEAQLEKSRLLSDRFSAERPKGSFSTLEIQRTEQGDSAMYLCASSPGGGVRTFGSGTRLTVV.